The 27 T cell receptor beta chains listed next were all sequenced from one sample in a study of blood T cell repertoires in COVID-19. The table came from immunoSEQ multiplex PCR; TCRdb's copy has only in-frame clones and leaves some out. Here the sample spans about 14,000 clones, over 70% being singletons. Sample: peripheral blood. The receptors here all came from a human donor in a cohort sampled during active COVID-19.

The J gene is TRBJ1-1, the V gene TRBV13; D perhaps matches TRBD1 (5 bases). The germline CDR1 and CDR2 sequences are PRHDT and FYEKMQ (reference sequence). There are 14 residues in the CDR3. Trimming took off 1 base at V and 4 bases at J, with 10 bases between the two ends. The CDR3, as DNA: TGTGCCAGCAGCTTAGAGGGGTACGGCACTGAAGCTTTCTTT. Translation gives CASSLEGYGTEAFF.

This chain uses TRBV7-7 with TRBJ2-1; 11 bases are shared with TRBD2. This CDR3 region has 16 residues. Germline trimming cut 4 bases from V and 9 bases from J; bases unmatched to any gene: 11. CDR1 and CDR2 (germline): SSHAT, FNYEAQ (reference sequence). CDR3 in amino acids: CASSSSTSGKPGEQFF. The CDR3 DNA is TGTGCCAGCAGCTCTTCGACTAGCGGGAAACCGGGTGAGCAGTTCTTC.

The rearrangement uses TRBV25-1 and TRBJ2-1; 10 positions match TRBD2. The V segment lost 4 bases and the J segment 0 bases; nucleotides outside the gene matches: 0. The CDR3 covers 15 residues. Germline lookup yields CDR1 MGHDK and CDR2 SYGVNS. CDR3 in DNA: TGTGCCAGCAGTGCTAGCGGGAGCTCCTACAATGAGCAGTTCTTC. Its translation is CASSASGSSYNEQFF.

This rearrangement joins TRBV1 to TRBJ2-7; the listed D gene, TRBD1, was not tested against the DNA. TRBV1 is termed a pseudogene. The CDR3 extends over 19 amino acids. The chain's CDR3 is CTSSHTITPGQGPFYEQYF. In DNA, the CDR3 is TGCACCAGCAGCCATACGATTACTCCGGGACAGGGACCTTTCTACGAGCAGTACTTC.

This CDR3 reads CASSPRVNTEAFF. CDR3 DNA sequence: TGTGCCAGCAGCCCCAGGGTCAACACTGAAGCTTTCTTT. This chain uses TRBV11-2 with TRBJ1-1, with D possibly being TRBD1 (5 bases). Trimming shortened V by 5 bases and J by 2 bases, and 9 bases separated the two germline ends. CDR1 is SGHAT and CDR2 is FQNNGV in the germline V gene. CDR3 length: 13 residues.

The V gene is TRBV30, the J gene TRBJ2-7; D may be TRBD2 (5 bases). Per the germline V gene, CDR1 is GTSNPN and CDR2 is SVGIG (reference sequence). Trimming cost V 0 bases and J 5 bases, with 20 bases left between them. The CDR3 is 16 amino acids. The CDR3 DNA sequence: TGTGCCTGGAGTGTACTGGGAACTCTGGCGGGCCACGAGCAGTACTTC. It is translated as CAWSVLGTLAGHEQYF.

The rearrangement uses TRBV27 and TRBJ2-7; 8 bases are shared with TRBD2. V was clipped by 1 base and J by 3 bases; unmatched bases: 5. Germline CDR1 and CDR2: MNHEY and SMNVEV (reference sequence). CDR3 length equals 15 residues. CDR3 loop: CASSLYAGGHYEQYF. CDR3 bases: TGTGCCAGCAGTTTATACGCGGGAGGCCACTACGAGCAGTACTTC.

This chain joins TRBV6-4 and TRBJ2-3, with D uncertain. This CDR3 comprises 14 residues. V dropped 0 bases and J dropped 5 bases, with 9 bases sitting between them. Per the germline V gene, CDR1 is MRHNA and CDR2 is SNTAGT. The CDR3 DNA sequence: TGTGCCAGCAGTGACTCGGCCGCCCAAGATACGCAGTATTTT. It yields the protein CASSDSAAQDTQYF.

The chain combines TRBV6-2 or TRBV6-3 with TRBJ2-1; 11 bases agree with TRBD2. The CDR3 extends over 16 amino acids. The V segment lost 5 bases and the J segment 8 bases; nucleotides outside the gene matches: 11. The germline CDR1 and CDR2 sequences are MNHEY and SVGEGT. CDR3 sequence (DNA): TGTGCCAGCAGTAGACACAGACTAGCGGGGAGGGATGAGCAGTTCTTC. Its protein product is CASSRHRLAGRDEQFF.

Notes on this clone: This specimen includes other DNA sequences encoding the same CDR3. The chain links TRBV19 to TRBJ2-3; 7 bases fit TRBD1. V was clipped by 5 bases and J by 5 bases; unmatched bases: 4. The CDR3 runs 13 residues. Looked up from germline, CDR1 is LNHDA and CDR2 is SQIVND (reference sequence). DNA of the CDR3: TGTGCCAGTAGTGGGGACAGTGGAGATACGCAGTATTTT. Its protein product is CASSGDSGDTQYF. Full variable domain (outside the CDR3, taken from reference TRBV19 and TRBJ2-3): DGGITQSPKYLFRKEGQNVTLSCEQNLNHDAMYWYRQDPGQGLRLIYYSQIVNDFQKGDIAEGYSVSREKKESFPLTVTSAQKNPTAFYLCASSGDSGDTQYFGPGTRLTVL.

This rearrangement joins TRBV7-9 to TRBJ1-1, with TRBD1 as a possible D gene (5 bases). The germline gives CDR1 SEHNR, CDR2 FQNEAQ (reference sequence). Trimming took 6 bases from V and 5 from J, leaving 13 bases between them. The CDR3 length is 13 residues. The CDR3 nucleotides are TGTGCCAGCAGACCAGGGAGGAGGACTGAAGCTTTCTTT. Protein: CASRPGRRTEAFF.

This clone was seen just once. V gene TRBV4-3 combines with J gene TRBJ1-5, with 8 bases aligning to TRBD1. Germline assignment: CDR1 LGHNA and CDR2 YSLEER. This CDR3 contains 14 residues. After removal of 1 base from V and 4 bases from J, the junction contained 0 bases not matched to a gene. The CDR3 protein is CASSQGTGNQPQHF. CDR3 bases: TGCGCCAGCAGCCAAGGGACAGGGAATCAGCCCCAGCATTTT.

The chain links TRBV11-3 to TRBJ2-7, with D possibly TRBD1 on 6 matching bases. V was trimmed by 5 bases and J by 1 base, leaving 12 bases between them. There are 14 residues in the CDR3. CDR1 SGHNT and CDR2 YENEEA come from the germline V gene. CDR3 in amino acids: CASSLGQWSYEQYF. Here the CDR3 DNA reads TGTGCCAGCAGCCTCGGACAGTGGTCCTACGAGCAGTACTTC.

The chain uses TRBV27 and TRBJ2-7, with D possibly matching TRBD1 (6 bases). The germline gives CDR1 MNHEY, CDR2 SMNVEV (reference sequence). V was pared by 5 bases and J by 2 bases, with 10 bases between. There are 13 residues in the CDR3. This CDR3 reads CASSTGTTYEQYF. In nucleotides, the CDR3 is TGTGCCAGCAGTACAGGGACGACCTACGAGCAGTACTTC.

This clone was observed a few times. The rearrangement joins TRBV6-2 or TRBV6-3 to TRBJ2-1, with TRBD2 identical over 11 bases. This CDR3 has 16 amino acids. Germline values: CDR1 MNHEY, CDR2 SVGEGT. V lost 5 bases and J lost 6; bases outside the gene matches: 9. Here the CDR3 reads CASSTGLAGPLNEQFF. The CDR3 nucleotides read TGTGCCAGCAGTACCGGACTAGCGGGTCCCCTCAATGAGCAGTTCTTC.

V gene TRBV28 combines with J gene TRBJ2-6, with D hard to call. Trimming took 6 bases from V and 1 from J, leaving 10 bases between them. Germline-derived CDR1 and CDR2 are MDHEN and SYDVKM. The CDR3 has 15 amino acids. CDR3 DNA sequence: TGTGCCAGCAGGCTAGGATCTTCTGGGGCCAACGTCCTGACTTTC. Protein product: CASRLGSSGANVLTF.

This chain uses TRBV27 with TRBJ1-4, with 8 bases matching TRBD1. V lost 2 bases and J lost 7; bases outside the gene matches: 3. The CDR3 loop spans 14 amino acids. Germline lookup yields CDR1 MNHEY and CDR2 SMNVEV (reference sequence). The chain's CDR3 is CASSLGQGVEKLFF. The CDR3 nucleotides are TGTGCCAGCAGTTTAGGACAGGGCGTTGAAAAACTGTTTTTT.

This sequence joins TRBV6-2 or TRBV6-3 and TRBJ1-1; no definite D call. Germline V CDR1 and CDR2: MNHEY, SVGEGT. The CDR3 covers 15 residues. The germline V and J ends were trimmed by 4 bases and 1 base, with 13 bases remaining between them. CDR3 sequence (DNA): TGTGCCAGCAGTTTTACGAGACTTCAGAACACTGAAGCTTTCTTT. Translating it yields CASSFTRLQNTEAFF.

This clone was recorded a few times. Within the sample, other DNA sequences also encode this same CDR3. This chain joins TRBV29-1 and TRBJ2-2; no reliable D call. This CDR3 has 13 amino acids. V was shortened by 1 base and J by 0 bases, with 3 bases between the two germline ends. Per germline, CDR1 SQVTM and CDR2 ANQGSEA. The CDR3 reads CSVEGPNTGELFF. CDR3 in DNA: TGCAGCGTTGAAGGGCCGAACACCGGGGAGCTGTTTTTT.

The chain uses TRBV7-8 and TRBJ2-1, with 10 bases lining up with TRBD2. The ends lost 5 bases at V and 7 bases at J; junction bases unmatched: 11. Per the germline V gene, CDR1 is SGHVS and CDR2 is FQNEAQ. The CDR3 is 16 amino acids. The CDR3 loop is CASSPRASGSVNEQFF. The CDR3 nucleotides are TGTGCCAGCAGCCCGAGGGCTAGCGGGAGTGTTAATGAGCAGTTCTTC. Based on the CDR3 plus reference TRBV7-8 and TRBJ2-1, the full variable domain is GAGVSQSPRYKVAKRGQDVALRCDPISGHVSLFWYQQALGQGPEFLTYFQNEAQLDKSGLPSDRFFAERPEGSVSTLKIQRTQQEDSAVYLCASSPRASGSVNEQFFGPGTRLTVL.

The CDR3 DNA sequence: TGTGCCAGCTCACGACTAGCGGGACCGAACACCGGGGAGCTGTTTTTT. Translated: CASSRLAGPNTGELFF. The chain combines TRBV7-3 with TRBJ2-2; TRBD2 matches 11 bases. Germline assignment: CDR1 SGHTA and CDR2 FQGTGA. The ends lost 8 bases at V and 0 bases at J; junction bases unmatched: 5. The CDR3 is made up of 16 amino acids. The complete variable domain, with remaining parts taken from reference TRBV7-3 and TRBJ2-2, reads GAGVSQTPSNKVTEKGKYVELRCDPISGHTALYWYRQSLGQGPEFLIYFQGTGAADDSGLPNDRFFAVRPEGSVSTLKIQRTERGDSAVYLCASSRLAGPNTGELFFGEGSRLTVL.

The chain employs TRBV23-1 and TRBJ2-2, with 8 bases identical to TRBD1. TRBV23-1 is annotated as an ORF whose role is uncertain. J lost 3 bases, V lost 4 bases, and 7 bases had no gene match. This CDR3 comprises 16 residues. DNA for the CDR3: TGCGCCAGCAGTCCCCCGGCAGGGGGCGACACCGGGGAGCTGTTTTTT. It yields the protein CASSPPAGGDTGELFF.

The rearrangement uses TRBV5-5 and TRBJ1-5; D is uncertain. This CDR3 is 15 amino acids long. Germline lookup yields CDR1 SGHKS and CDR2 YYEKEE (reference sequence). The V end was cut by 0 bases, the J end by 1 base, with 8 bases between. The CDR3 loop is CASSLAGVSNQPQHF. CDR3 coding DNA: TGTGCCAGCAGCTTGGCGGGTGTGAGCAATCAGCCCCAGCATTTT.

J is TRBJ2-7 and V is TRBV27, with 7 bases lining up with TRBD2. The CDR3 length is 14 residues. Germline CDR1 reads MNHEY; CDR2 reads SMNVEV (reference sequence). J was trimmed by 2 bases and V by 6 bases; bases with no gene match: 7. This chain's CDR3 is CASRYLAAPYEQYF. The DNA for the CDR3 is TGTGCCAGCAGGTACCTAGCGGCCCCCTACGAGCAGTACTTC.

V usage is TRBV19 and J usage is TRBJ2-1; 10 positions agree with TRBD2. Germline V gene lookup returns CDR1 LNHDA and CDR2 SQIVND (reference sequence). Trimming took 5 bases from V and 0 from J; bases not matched to a gene: 10. CDR3 length: 18 amino acids. This CDR3 reads CASSSGTSVQSSYNEQFF. CDR3 DNA sequence: TGTGCCAGTAGTTCTGGGACTAGCGTCCAGAGCTCCTACAATGAGCAGTTCTTC.

DNA for the CDR3: TGTGCCAGCAGAGTTGACCGTGCGGGTGAGCAGTTCTTC. Protein sequence: CASRVDRAGEQFF. This sequence joins TRBV7-3 and TRBJ2-1; TRBD2 might be the D (5 bases). There are 13 residues in the CDR3. V was trimmed by 6 bases and J by 9 bases, leaving 15 bases between them. Germline V gene lookup returns CDR1 SGHTA and CDR2 FQGTGA.

This clone was seen just once. The V call is TRBV6-5, the J call TRBJ1-1, with D perhaps matching TRBD1 (6 bases). CDR1 and CDR2 (germline): MNHEY, SVGAGI. Trimming pared 1 base from V and 1 base from J, leaving 13 bases between. The CDR3 runs 16 residues. The CDR3 DNA follows: TGTGCCAGCAGTTACTTACCCGGGACACAGAACACTGAAGCTTTCTTT. It specifies CASSYLPGTQNTEAFF.